These 24 T cell receptor beta chains were sequenced from one sample in a study of blood T cell repertoires in COVID-19. Repertoires were generated with immunoSEQ multiplex PCR, while TCRdb's copy carries only in-frame clones and drops some. The sample records almost 350,000 clones, about nine tenths being singletons. Sample: peripheral blood. The receptors shown here come from a woman between 55 and 75 years old with COVID-19, enrolled during active disease.

This rearrangement joins TRBV18 to TRBJ1-1; D may be TRBD1 (5 bases). The CDR3 runs to 14 residues. V was cut by 5 bases and J by 4 bases, with 14 bases left in between. Germline lookup yields CDR1 KGHSH and CDR2 LQKENI. The CDR3 DNA follows: TGTGCCAGCTCATCAGGAGGGGAGGGCACTGAAGCTTTCTTT. Translating gives CASSSGGEGTEAFF.

This chain uses TRBV6-5 with TRBJ1-1, with D tentatively TRBD1 (6 bases). With 0 bases removed from V and 10 bases from J, the gap between germline ends came to 12 bases. The germline gives CDR1 MNHEY, CDR2 SVGAGI. The CDR3 loop spans 13 amino acids. The CDR3 loop reads CASSYSGTQRAFF. The CDR3 DNA reads as TGTGCCAGCAGTTACTCGGGGACACAACGAGCTTTCTTT.

The V call is TRBV10-2, the J call TRBJ1-6, with TRBD1 identical over 8 bases. Looked up from germline, CDR1 is WSHSY and CDR2 is SAAADI. CDR3 size: 14 residues. V lost 7 bases to trimming and J lost 5 bases; unmatched junction nucleotides: 4. CDR3 loop: CASTLDRDNSPLHF. The CDR3 nucleotides are TGCGCCAGCACTTTGGACAGGGATAATTCACCCCTCCACTTT.

This clone was seen a single time. The chain is built from TRBV5-1 and TRBJ1-6; D unclear. Germline assignment: CDR1 SGHRS and CDR2 YFSETQ. The V end was cut by 3 bases, the J end by 0 bases, with 10 bases between. This CDR3 is built from 16 residues. CDR3 loop: CASSSDSNSYNSPLHF. DNA of the CDR3: TGCGCCAGCAGCTCGGACTCAAACTCCTATAATTCACCCCTCCACTTT.

This sequence joins TRBV3-1 (or the pseudogene TRBV3-2) and TRBJ2-7; no clear D gene. V was trimmed by 0 bases and J by 6 bases, leaving 6 bases between them. Germline lookup yields CDR1 LGHDT and CDR2 YNNKEL (reference sequence). CDR3 length: 12 amino acids. The CDR3 loop reads CASSQDPLEQYF. As DNA, the CDR3 is TGTGCCAGCAGCCAAGATCCCCTCGAGCAGTACTTC.

With respect to this clone: The same CDR3 is also encoded by other DNA sequences in this sample. This chain links TRBV5-1 with TRBJ1-2; possible D gene TRBD1, 5 bases. The CDR3 has 13 residues. V was trimmed by 5 bases and J by 5 bases, leaving 13 bases between them. Looked up from germline, CDR1 is SGHRS and CDR2 is YFSETQ. The chain's CDR3 is CASSPREPYGYTF. In nucleotides, the CDR3 is TGCGCCAGCAGTCCCAGGGAACCATATGGCTACACCTTC.

The chain is built from TRBV7-9 and TRBJ2-1; 7 nucleotides align to TRBD1. The V gene end was trimmed by 5 bases and the J gene end by 15 bases; junction bases not matched to a gene: 19. The CDR3 contains 15 residues. The germline CDR1 and CDR2 sequences are SEHNR and FQNEAQ (reference sequence). The CDR3 loop reads CASSPLLGQGVTLFF. The DNA for the CDR3 is TGTGCCAGCAGCCCCCTTTTGGGGCAGGGGGTAACCTTGTTCTTC. The variable domain in full, completed from reference TRBV7-9 and TRBJ2-1, reads DTGVSQNPRHKITKRGQNVTFRCDPISEHNRLYWYRQTLGQGPEFLTYFQNEAQLEKSRLLSDRFSAERPKGSFSTLEIQRTEQGDSAMYLCASSPLLGQGVTLFFGPGTRLTVL.

This chain connects TRBV3-1 (or the pseudogene TRBV3-2) to TRBJ2-1; 10 bases align to TRBD2. The V segment lost 4 bases and the J segment 12 bases; nucleotides outside the gene matches: 6. The germline CDR1 and CDR2 sequences are LGHDT and YNNKEL (reference sequence). This CDR3 spans 13 amino acids. The CDR3 DNA sequence: TGTGCCAGCAGCCCTAGCGGGGGAGGGGTGCAGTTCTTC. Translation: CASSPSGGGVQFF.

The sample holds one count of this clone. The chain links TRBV13 to TRBJ1-1; D is possibly TRBD1 (6 bases). The V gene lost 5 bases and the J gene lost 5 bases, with 9 bases spanning the gap. CDR3 length: 12 residues. The V gene's germline CDR1 is PRHDT and CDR2 FYEKMQ (reference sequence). CDR3 bases: TGTGCCAGCAGCCGTGACAGGACTGAAGCTTTCTTT. Translation: CASSRDRTEAFF.

The V gene is TRBV29-1, the J gene TRBJ2-1; perhaps TRBD1 as D (6 bases). Trimming stripped 2 bases from V and 5 bases from J, with 16 bases between. CDR3 length equals 15 residues. Germline V gives CDR1 SQVTM, CDR2 ANQGSEA. CDR3 sequence: CSVEKTGLPNNEQFF. The CDR3 bases are TGCAGCGTTGAAAAGACAGGTCTTCCTAACAATGAGCAGTTCTTC.

The chain couples TRBV7-2 to TRBJ2-3; D is undetermined. Germline CDR1 and CDR2: SGHTA and FQGNSA. This CDR3 region has 15 residues. Deletions cut 1 base from V and 3 bases from J, with 11 bases between. Here the CDR3 DNA reads TGTGCCAGCAGCTTAGTAGTGGGCACGACAGATACGCAGTATTTT. This gives the protein CASSLVVGTTDTQYF.

This clone was recorded once. The rearrangement joins TRBV3-1 (or the pseudogene TRBV3-2) to TRBJ1-3; D is uncertain. The CDR3 is made up of 15 amino acids. CDR1 is LGHDT, CDR2 YNNKEL, per germline (reference sequence). Between the trimmed V and J ends, which lost 2 bases and 0 bases, there was a span of 8 bases. Here the CDR3 reads CASSQKRVSGNTIYF. CDR3 nucleotides: TGTGCCAGCAGCCAAAAACGGGTCTCTGGAAACACCATATATTTT.

The rearrangement uses TRBV13 and TRBJ1-1, with 7 bases that match TRBD1. The CDR3 is made up of 11 amino acids. V shed 2 bases, J shed 11 bases, and the junction held 2 bases outside the gene matches. CDR1 is PRHDT, CDR2 FYEKMQ, per germline (reference sequence). In DNA, the CDR3 is TGTGCCAGCAGCTTACAGGGGGTGGCTTTCTTT. Encoded protein: CASSLQGVAFF. Filled out from reference TRBV13 and TRBJ1-1, the complete variable domain reads AAGVIQSPRHLIKEKRETATLKCYPIPRHDTVYWYQQGPGQDPQFLISFYEKMQSDKGSIPDRFSAQQFSDYHSELNMSSLELGDSALYFCASSLQGVAFFGQGTRLTVV.

This chain uses TRBV5-1 with TRBJ2-1; D unresolved. V lost 0 bases, J lost 2 bases, and 9 bases lay in between. The length of the CDR3 is 15 residues. The germline V gene encodes CDR1 SGHRS and CDR2 YFSETQ. The CDR3 protein is CASSLEPLAYNEQFF. The CDR3 DNA is TGCGCCAGCAGCTTGGAGCCACTTGCCTACAATGAGCAGTTCTTC.

The rearrangement uses TRBV6-5 and TRBJ2-1; 10 bases are a match to TRBD1. The CDR3 runs to 14 residues. With 5 bases clipped from V and 8 bases from J, the junction kept 6 bases outside the gene matches. Looked up from germline, CDR1 is MNHEY and CDR2 is SVGAGI. The CDR3 region is CASSPRQGAYEQFF. CDR3 nucleotides: TGTGCCAGCAGTCCGCGACAGGGGGCCTATGAGCAGTTCTTC.

This clone was observed a few times. J is TRBJ2-1 and V is TRBV5-1, with 10 bases fitting TRBD2. The germline V gene encodes CDR1 SGHRS and CDR2 YFSETQ. Losses at the gene ends were 4 bases for V and 7 bases for J; bases not matched to a gene: 11. The CDR3 has 16 residues. CDR3 DNA sequence: TGCGCCAGCAGCACCGAAGGAGCGGGGGGGCTTAATGAGCAGTTCTTC. This sequence encodes CASSTEGAGGLNEQFF.

V gene TRBV11-2 combines with J gene TRBJ2-1; D remains unclear. In germline, CDR1 is SGHAT, CDR2 FQNNGV. Trimming cost V 1 base and J 7 bases, with 8 bases left between them. The CDR3 covers 13 residues. Written as DNA, the CDR3 is TGTGCCAGCAGCTTAGTCCCGCGGAATGAGCAGTTCTTC. Translated, it gives CASSLVPRNEQFF.

The chain has TRBV5-1 and TRBJ2-3; 8 bases line up with TRBD1. Per the germline V gene, CDR1 is SGHRS and CDR2 is YFSETQ. The V and J ends lost 4 bases and 0 bases, in that order; junction bases with no gene match: 10. This CDR3 has 17 residues. CDR3 sequence (DNA): TGCGCCAGCAGCAGGGGCCAGGGGGCCCATAGCACAGATACGCAGTATTTT. Its translation: CASSRGQGAHSTDTQYF.

The chain carries TRBV19 and TRBJ1-2, with D possibly TRBD1 on 5 matching bases. The V end lost 4 bases, the J end lost 4 bases, and 22 bases lay between the germline ends. Germline V gene lookup returns CDR1 LNHDA and CDR2 SQIVND (reference sequence). This CDR3 region has 17 residues. CDR3 loop: CASSTPLVYGGGYGYTF. The CDR3 bases are TGTGCCAGTAGTACCCCCCTCGTATACGGGGGAGGCTATGGCTACACCTTC.

The rearrangement uses TRBV19 and TRBJ2-5, with 12 bases identical to TRBD1. Germline lookup yields CDR1 LNHDA and CDR2 SQIVND (reference sequence). The V gene end was trimmed by 2 bases and the J gene end by 7 bases; junction bases not matched to a gene: 14. This CDR3 is 18 amino acids long. CDR3 amino acids: CASSIMAGTGGPRGTQYF. The CDR3, as DNA: TGTGCCAGTAGTATAATGGCGGGGACAGGGGGCCCTCGGGGGACCCAGTACTTC.

This chain links TRBV18 with TRBJ1-2; 7 bases align to TRBD1. The germline V gene encodes CDR1 KGHSH and CDR2 LQKENI. The CDR3 is 13 amino acids. Trimming cost V 3 bases and J 3 bases; bases outside gene matches: 1. In DNA form, the CDR3 reads TGTGCCAGCTCACCCGGGACAGACTATGGCTACACCTTC. This codes for CASSPGTDYGYTF.

The chain joins TRBV5-6 to TRBJ2-3; D is unclear. Between the trimmed V and J ends, which lost 2 bases and 5 bases, there was a span of 9 bases. The CDR3 has 13 amino acids. Germline CDR1 reads SGHDT; CDR2 reads YYEEEE. The CDR3 bases are TGTGCCAGCAGCTTTTTCCGCGGAGATACGCAGTATTTT. It specifies CASSFFRGDTQYF.

The rearrangement joins TRBV13 to TRBJ2-7; TRBD1 aligns across 7 bases. This CDR3 has 15 residues. Trimming took 0 bases from V and 4 from J; bases not matched to a gene: 6. The germline CDR1 and CDR2 sequences are PRHDT and FYEKMQ (reference sequence). The CDR3 loop is CASSLGAGGRYEQYF. Written as DNA, the CDR3 is TGTGCCAGCAGCTTAGGGGCAGGGGGTAGGTACGAGCAGTACTTC.

The V call is TRBV10-3, the J call TRBJ2-2, with 8 bases identical to TRBD1. This CDR3 contains 16 residues. With V trimmed by 3 bases and J by 1 base, 4 bases remained unmatched. Germline CDR1 and CDR2: ENHRY and SYGVKD. The CDR3 nucleotides are TGTGCCATCAGTGATCGACAGGGGATGAACACCGGGGAGCTGTTTTTT. Residues: CAISDRQGMNTGELFF.